This TCR beta chain came from a study of blood T cell repertoires in COVID-19. Study at large: Acute-phase and convalescent COVID-19 samples originated in the United States, Italy and Spain. The analysed material was cDNA or gDNA that came from T cells, B-cell-depleted T cells, or PBMCs.

This CDR3 is built from 20 residues. The junction had 16 bases not matched to a gene; V was cut back by 0 bases and J by 4 bases. CDR1 is MGHRA and CDR2 is YSYEKL in the germline V gene. Authors' processing steps: The assay estimated nucleated cells by amplifying reference gene primers. Using immunoSEQ multiplex PCR, the repertoire was profiled, and TCRdb retains in-frame clones only, with some absent. V, J and clone size derive from that table, while D and trimming were established from the DNA sequence. The data hold about 150,000 clones, with 87% observed a single time. Each participant's cohort was designated according to participant-reported clinical history.

Sequencing was carried out using PBMCs or T cells enriched from blood (not recorded which). This chain links TRBV4-1 with TRBJ2-7; 12 bases are a match to TRBD2. The receptor was isolated from a woman between 45 and 65 years old who had recovered from COVID-19. The CDR3 sequence is CASSQDLKGSSGRANYEQYF. Written as DNA, the CDR3 is TGCGCCAGCAGCCAAGATCTAAAGGGATCTAGCGGGAGGGCCAATTACGAGCAGTACTTC.